This T cell receptor (beta chain) was observed in a study of T cell clusters in autoimmune cytopenias. Some 38,000 genome equivalents of blood DNA were amplified for TRB. Comments on this clonotype: Its specificity is not known.

Multiplex touch-down PCR amplified TRB using TRB-A and TRB-B pools in one tube. TCRdb re-called the multiplex PCR reads; one entry per CDR3 protein, DNA not given. The sample shows 9,500 to 12,000 distinct CDR3 sequences, and about 33% sits with its ten largest clones. The CDR3 contains 13 residues. The germline gives CDR1 MNHEY, CDR2 SMNVEV (reference sequence). General observations from the study: TRB repertoire shifts in secondary cytopenia and chronic lymphocytic leukemia mostly reflected lymphoma, not autoimmunity. Clustering suggested that physiological T cell clusters were missing in primary autoimmune cytopenia patients.

The same data also went into a second study, on T cell repertoires in aging, cancer and after chemotherapy.

V usage is TRBV27 and J usage is TRBJ2-7; TCRdb names TRBD2, which stays unverified in the absence of DNA. The sequence was collected from a human donor in good health. Material for sequencing was peripheral blood. The CDR3: CASSSRVGYEQYF.